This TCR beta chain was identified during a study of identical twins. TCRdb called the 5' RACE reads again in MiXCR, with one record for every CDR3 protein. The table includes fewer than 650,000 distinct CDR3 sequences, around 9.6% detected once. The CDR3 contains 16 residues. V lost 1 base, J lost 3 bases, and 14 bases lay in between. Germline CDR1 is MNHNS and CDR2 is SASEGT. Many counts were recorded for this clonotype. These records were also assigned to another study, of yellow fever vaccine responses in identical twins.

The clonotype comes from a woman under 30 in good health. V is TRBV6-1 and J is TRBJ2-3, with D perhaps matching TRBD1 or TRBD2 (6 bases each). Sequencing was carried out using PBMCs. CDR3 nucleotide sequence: TGTGCCAGCAGTGAAGTCGGGGGCTGGGGGACAGATACGCAGTATTTT. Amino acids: CASSEVGGWGTDTQYF.